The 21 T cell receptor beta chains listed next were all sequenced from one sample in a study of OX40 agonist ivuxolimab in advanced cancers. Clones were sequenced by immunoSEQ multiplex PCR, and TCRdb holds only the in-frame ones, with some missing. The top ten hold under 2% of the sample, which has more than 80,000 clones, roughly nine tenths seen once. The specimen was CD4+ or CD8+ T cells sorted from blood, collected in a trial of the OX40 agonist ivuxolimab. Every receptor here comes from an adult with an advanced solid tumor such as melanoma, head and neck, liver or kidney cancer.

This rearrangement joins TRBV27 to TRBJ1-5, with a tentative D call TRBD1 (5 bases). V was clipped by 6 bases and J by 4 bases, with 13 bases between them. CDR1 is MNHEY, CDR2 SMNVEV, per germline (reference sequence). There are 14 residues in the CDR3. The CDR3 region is CASRTQGLNQPQHF. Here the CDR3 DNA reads TGTGCCAGCAGGACCCAGGGTCTTAATCAGCCCCAGCATTTT.

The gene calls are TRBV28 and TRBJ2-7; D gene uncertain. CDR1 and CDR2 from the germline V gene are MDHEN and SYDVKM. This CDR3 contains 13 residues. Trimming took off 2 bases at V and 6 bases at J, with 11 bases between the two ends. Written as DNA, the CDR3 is TGTGCCAGCAGTTTACCTTGGGAACTCGAGCAGTACTTC. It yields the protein CASSLPWELEQYF.

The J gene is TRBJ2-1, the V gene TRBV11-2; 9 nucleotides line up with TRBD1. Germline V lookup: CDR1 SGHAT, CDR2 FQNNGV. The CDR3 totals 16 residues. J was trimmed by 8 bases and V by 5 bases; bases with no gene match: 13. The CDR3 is CASSPGRGQGVHEQFF. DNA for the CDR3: TGTGCCAGCAGCCCCGGCCGGGGACAGGGAGTCCATGAGCAGTTCTTC.

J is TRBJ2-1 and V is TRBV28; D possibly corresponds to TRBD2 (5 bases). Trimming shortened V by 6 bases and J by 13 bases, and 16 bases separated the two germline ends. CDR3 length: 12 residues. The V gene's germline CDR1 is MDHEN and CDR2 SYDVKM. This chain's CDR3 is CASSLRPGIQFF. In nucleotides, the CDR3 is TGTGCCAGCAGCTTAAGACCGGGAATTCAGTTCTTC.

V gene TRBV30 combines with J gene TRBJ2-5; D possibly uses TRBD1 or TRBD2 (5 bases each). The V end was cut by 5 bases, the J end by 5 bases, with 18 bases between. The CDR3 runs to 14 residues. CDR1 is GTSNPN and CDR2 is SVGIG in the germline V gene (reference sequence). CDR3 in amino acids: CAWGTGPGLETQYF. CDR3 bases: TGTGCCTGGGGGACCGGCCCTGGGTTGGAGACCCAGTACTTC.

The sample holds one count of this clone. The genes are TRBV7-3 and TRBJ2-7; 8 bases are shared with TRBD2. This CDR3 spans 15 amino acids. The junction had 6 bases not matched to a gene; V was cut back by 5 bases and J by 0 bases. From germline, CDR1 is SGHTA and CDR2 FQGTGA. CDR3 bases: TGTGCCAGCAGCCCCTCCGGGGGGGGCTCCTACGAGCAGTACTTC. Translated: CASSPSGGGSYEQYF. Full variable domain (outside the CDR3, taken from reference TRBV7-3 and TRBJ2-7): GAGVSQTPSNKVTEKGKYVELRCDPISGHTALYWYRQSLGQGPEFLIYFQGTGAADDSGLPNDRFFAVRPEGSVSTLKIQRTERGDSAVYLCASSPSGGGSYEQYFGPGTRLTVT.

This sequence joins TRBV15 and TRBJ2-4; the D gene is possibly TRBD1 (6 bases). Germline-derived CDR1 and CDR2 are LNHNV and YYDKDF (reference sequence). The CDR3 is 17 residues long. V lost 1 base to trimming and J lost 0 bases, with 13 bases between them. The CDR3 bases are TGTGCCACCAGCAGAGTTCCAGGGGAAATAGCCAAAAACATTCAGTACTTC. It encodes CATSRVPGEIAKNIQYF.

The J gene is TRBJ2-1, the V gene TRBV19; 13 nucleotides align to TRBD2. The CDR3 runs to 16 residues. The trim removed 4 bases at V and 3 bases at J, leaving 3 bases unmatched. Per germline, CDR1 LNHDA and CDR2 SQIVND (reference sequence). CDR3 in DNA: TGTGCCAGTAGTACGGGACTAGCGGGGAACTACAATGAGCAGTTCTTC. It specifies CASSTGLAGNYNEQFF. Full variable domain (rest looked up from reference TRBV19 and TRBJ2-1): DGGITQSPKYLFRKEGQNVTLSCEQNLNHDAMYWYRQDPGQGLRLIYYSQIVNDFQKGDIAEGYSVSREKKESFPLTVTSAQKNPTAFYLCASSTGLAGNYNEQFFGPGTRLTVL.

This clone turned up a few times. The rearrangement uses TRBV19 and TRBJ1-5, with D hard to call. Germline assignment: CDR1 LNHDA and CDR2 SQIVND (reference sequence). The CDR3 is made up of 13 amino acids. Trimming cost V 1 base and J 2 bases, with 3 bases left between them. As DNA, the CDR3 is TGTGCCAGTAGTATAGGGGGCAATCAGCCCCAGCATTTT. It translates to CASSIGGNQPQHF.

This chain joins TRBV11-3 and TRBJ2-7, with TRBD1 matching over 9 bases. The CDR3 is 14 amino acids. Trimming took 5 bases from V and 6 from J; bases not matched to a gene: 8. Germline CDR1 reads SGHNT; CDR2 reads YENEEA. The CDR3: CASSPGQGLGEQYF. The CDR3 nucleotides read TGTGCCAGCAGCCCGGGACAGGGCCTGGGCGAGCAGTACTTC.

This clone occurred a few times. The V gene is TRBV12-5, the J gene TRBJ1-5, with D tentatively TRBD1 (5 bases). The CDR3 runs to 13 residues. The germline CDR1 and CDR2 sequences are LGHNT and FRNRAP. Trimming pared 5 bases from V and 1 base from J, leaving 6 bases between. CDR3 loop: CASGRDSNQPQHF. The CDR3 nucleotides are TGTGCTAGTGGTCGGGACAGCAATCAGCCCCAGCATTTT.

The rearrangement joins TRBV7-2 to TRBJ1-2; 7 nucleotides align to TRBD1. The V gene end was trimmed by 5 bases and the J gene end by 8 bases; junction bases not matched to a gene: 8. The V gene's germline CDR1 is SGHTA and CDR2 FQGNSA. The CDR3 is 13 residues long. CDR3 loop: CASSKPTGSGYTF. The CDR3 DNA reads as TGTGCCAGCAGCAAACCGACAGGGAGCGGCTACACCTTC.

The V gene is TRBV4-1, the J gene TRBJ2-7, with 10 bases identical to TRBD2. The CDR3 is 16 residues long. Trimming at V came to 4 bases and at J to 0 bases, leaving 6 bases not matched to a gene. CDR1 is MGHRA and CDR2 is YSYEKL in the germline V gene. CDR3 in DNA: TGCGCCAGCAGCCTCTCCGGGACTAGCGTCTCCTACGAGCAGTACTTC. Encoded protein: CASSLSGTSVSYEQYF.

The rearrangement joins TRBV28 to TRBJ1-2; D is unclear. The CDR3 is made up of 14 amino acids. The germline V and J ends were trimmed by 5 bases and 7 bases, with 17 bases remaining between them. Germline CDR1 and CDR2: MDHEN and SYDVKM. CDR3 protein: CASSESGSPGGYTF. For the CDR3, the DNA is TGTGCCAGCAGTGAGTCGGGATCCCCCGGTGGCTACACCTTC.

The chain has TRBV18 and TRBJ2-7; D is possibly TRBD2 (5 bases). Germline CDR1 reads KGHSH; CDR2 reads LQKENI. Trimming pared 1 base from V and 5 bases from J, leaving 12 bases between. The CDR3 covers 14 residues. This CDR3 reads CASSPRSSRDEQYF. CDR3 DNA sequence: TGTGCCAGCTCACCACGGTCTAGCCGGGACGAGCAGTACTTC.

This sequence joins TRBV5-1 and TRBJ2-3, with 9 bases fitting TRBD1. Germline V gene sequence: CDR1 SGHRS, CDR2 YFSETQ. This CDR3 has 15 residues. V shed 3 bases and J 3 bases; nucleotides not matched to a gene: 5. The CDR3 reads CASSSQTGGTDTQYF. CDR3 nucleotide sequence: TGCGCCAGCAGCTCCCAGACAGGGGGAACAGATACGCAGTATTTT.

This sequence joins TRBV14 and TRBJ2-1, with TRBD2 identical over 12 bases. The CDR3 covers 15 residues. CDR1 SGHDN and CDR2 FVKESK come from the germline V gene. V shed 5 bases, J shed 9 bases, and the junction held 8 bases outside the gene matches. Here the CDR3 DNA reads TGTGCCAGCAGCGCCCGACTAGCGGGAGAAGGTGAGCAGTTCTTC. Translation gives CASSARLAGEGEQFF.

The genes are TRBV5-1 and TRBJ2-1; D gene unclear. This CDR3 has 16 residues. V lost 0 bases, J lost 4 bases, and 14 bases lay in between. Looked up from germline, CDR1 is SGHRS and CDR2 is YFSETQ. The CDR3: CASSLGRSLPYNEQFF. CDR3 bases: TGCGCCAGCAGCTTGGGAAGAAGCCTTCCTTACAATGAGCAGTTCTTC.

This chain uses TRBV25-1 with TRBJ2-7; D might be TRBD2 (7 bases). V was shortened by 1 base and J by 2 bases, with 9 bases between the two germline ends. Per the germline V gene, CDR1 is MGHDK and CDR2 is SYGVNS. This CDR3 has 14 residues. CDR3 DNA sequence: TGTGCCAGCAGTGAATTGGGGGGGCCCTACGAGCAGTACTTC. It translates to CASSELGGPYEQYF.

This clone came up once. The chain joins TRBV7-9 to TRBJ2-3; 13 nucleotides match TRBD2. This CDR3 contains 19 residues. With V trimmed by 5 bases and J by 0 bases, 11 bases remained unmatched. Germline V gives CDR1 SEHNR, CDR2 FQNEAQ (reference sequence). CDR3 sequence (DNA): TGTGCCAGCAGCCCAGGGGTAGGGACTAGCGGGGCCAGCACAGATACGCAGTATTTT. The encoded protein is CASSPGVGTSGASTDTQYF.

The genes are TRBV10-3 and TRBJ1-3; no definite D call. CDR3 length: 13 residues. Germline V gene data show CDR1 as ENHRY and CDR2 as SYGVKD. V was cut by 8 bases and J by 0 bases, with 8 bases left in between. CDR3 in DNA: TGTGCCATCGCAGTAGACTCTGGAAACACCATATATTTT. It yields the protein CAIAVDSGNTIYF.